The 5 T cell receptor beta chains presented below share a single source sample, sequenced in a study of response to subunit inactivated influenza vaccine. TCRdb re-analysed the RT-PCR reads in MiXCR, keeping a single row per CDR3 protein. The data contain around 650,000 distinct CDR3 sequences, approximately 14% of them singletons. This material consisted of PBMCs from blood, taken 11 to 12 days after vaccination. The receptors were gathered from a man in his fifties or sixties who received an inactivated influenza vaccine.

The chain combines TRBV4-1 with TRBJ1-1, with D maybe TRBD1 (5 bases). The CDR3 extends over 14 amino acids. Germline CDR1 and CDR2: MGHRA and YSYEKL. Trimming pared 4 bases from V and 3 bases from J, leaving 12 bases between. This CDR3 is CASSPPRGYTEAFF. CDR3 in DNA: TGCGCCAGCAGCCCGCCAAGGGGCTACACTGAAGCTTTCTTT.

This clonotype was picked up a small number of times. V and J are TRBV5-8 and TRBJ2-3; 13 bases agree with TRBD2. The CDR3 contains 16 residues. J was trimmed by 3 bases and V by 6 bases; bases with no gene match: 7. The germline CDR1 and CDR2 sequences are SGHTS and YDEGEE. CDR3 protein: CASIGRTSGRTDTQYF. The CDR3 DNA is TGTGCCAGCATTGGAAGGACTAGCGGGAGAACAGATACGCAGTATTTT.

This clonotype was seen more than once but under ten times. This chain links TRBV29-1 with TRBJ2-3; D may match TRBD1 or TRBD2 (10 bases each). The CDR3 extends over 17 amino acids. Trimming shortened V by 6 bases and J by 3 bases, and 25 bases separated the two germline ends. The germline V gene has CDR1 SQVTM and CDR2 ANQGSEA. This CDR3 is CSVGGQGQGLATDTQYF. CDR3 bases: TGCAGCGTCGGGGGACAGGGGCAGGGACTAGCGACAGATACGCAGTATTTT.

V usage is TRBV24-1 and J usage is TRBJ2-3, with 10 bases lining up with TRBD2. The CDR3 runs to 17 residues. Unmatched junction bases numbered 16, after V lost 4 bases and J lost 10 bases. CDR1 and CDR2 (germline): KGHDR, SFDVKD. CDR3 protein: CATSDPGLAASQVAQYF. CDR3 bases: TGTGCCACCAGTGACCCCGGACTAGCGGCTAGCCAGGTCGCGCAGTATTTT.

This clonotype appeared a few times. The chain couples TRBV18 to TRBJ1-5; D not resolved. CDR3 length: 13 amino acids. V lost 2 bases to trimming and J lost 11 bases, with 13 bases between them. Looked up from germline, CDR1 is KGHSH and CDR2 is LQKENI. Written as DNA, the CDR3 is TGTGCCAGCTCACCAACCTCCGGAGGTTCCCAGCATTTT. It codes for CASSPTSGGSQHF.